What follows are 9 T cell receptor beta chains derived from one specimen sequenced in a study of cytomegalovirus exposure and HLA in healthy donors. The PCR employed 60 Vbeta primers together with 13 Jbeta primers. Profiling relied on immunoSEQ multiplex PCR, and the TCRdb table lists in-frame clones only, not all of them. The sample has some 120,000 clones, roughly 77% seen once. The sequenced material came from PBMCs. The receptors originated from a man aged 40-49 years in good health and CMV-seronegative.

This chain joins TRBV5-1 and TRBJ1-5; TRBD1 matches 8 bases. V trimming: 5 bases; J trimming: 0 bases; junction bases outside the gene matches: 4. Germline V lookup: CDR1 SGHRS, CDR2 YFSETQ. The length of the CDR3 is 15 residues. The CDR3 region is CASRSGQDSNQPQHF. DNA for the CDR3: TGCGCCAGCAGATCGGGACAGGATAGCAATCAGCCCCAGCATTTT.

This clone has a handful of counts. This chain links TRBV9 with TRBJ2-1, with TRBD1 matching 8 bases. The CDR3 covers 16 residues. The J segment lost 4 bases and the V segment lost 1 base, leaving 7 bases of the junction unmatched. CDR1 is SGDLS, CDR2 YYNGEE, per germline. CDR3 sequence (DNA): TGTGCCAGCAGCGTACTCTCAGGGGACAGGTACAATGAGCAGTTCTTC. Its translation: CASSVLSGDRYNEQFF.

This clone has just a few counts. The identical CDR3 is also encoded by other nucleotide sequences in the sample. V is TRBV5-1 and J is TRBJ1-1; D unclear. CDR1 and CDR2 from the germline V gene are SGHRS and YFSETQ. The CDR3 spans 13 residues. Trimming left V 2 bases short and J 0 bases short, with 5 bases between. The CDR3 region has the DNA TGCGCCAGCAGCTTACTTGTGAACACTGAAGCTTTCTTT. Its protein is CASSLLVNTEAFF.

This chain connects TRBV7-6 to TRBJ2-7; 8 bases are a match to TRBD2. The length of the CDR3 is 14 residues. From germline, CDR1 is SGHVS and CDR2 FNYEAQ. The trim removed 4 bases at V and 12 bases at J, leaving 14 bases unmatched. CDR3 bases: TGTGCCAGCAGCTCCGGAGCGGGAGCCAGGGATCGGTACTTC. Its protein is CASSSGAGARDRYF.

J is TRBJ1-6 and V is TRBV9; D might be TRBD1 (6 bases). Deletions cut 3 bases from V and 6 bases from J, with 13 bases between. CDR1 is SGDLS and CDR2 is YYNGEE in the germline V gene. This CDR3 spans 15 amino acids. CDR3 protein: CASSETGLSNSPLHF. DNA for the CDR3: TGTGCCAGCAGCGAAACAGGGTTGAGTAATTCACCCCTCCACTTT.

The CDR3 DNA follows: TGCGCCACTGGCCCAGGGCATGGAAACACCATATATTTT. As protein: CATGPGHGNTIYF. The chain couples TRBV5-1 to TRBJ1-3, with D perhaps matching TRBD1 (5 bases). Germline CDR1 and CDR2: SGHRS and YFSETQ. This CDR3 contains 13 residues. V gave up 9 bases and J gave up 3 bases, with 13 bases separating them.

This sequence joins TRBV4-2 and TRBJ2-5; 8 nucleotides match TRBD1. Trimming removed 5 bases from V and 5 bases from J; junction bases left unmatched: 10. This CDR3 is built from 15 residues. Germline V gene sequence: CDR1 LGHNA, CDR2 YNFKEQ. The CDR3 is CASSSNPGGSETQYF. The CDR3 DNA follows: TGTGCCAGCAGCTCCAATCCAGGGGGCAGTGAGACCCAGTACTTC.

The chain's CDR3 is CASSGGGQGAIIDTQYF. The CDR3 nucleotides read TGTGCCAGCAGCGGAGGGGGACAGGGGGCAATAATAGATACGCAGTATTTT. This chain uses TRBV9 with TRBJ2-3; TRBD1 agrees at 12 bases. Germline V gives CDR1 SGDLS, CDR2 YYNGEE. V shed 3 bases, J shed 5 bases, and the junction held 10 bases outside the gene matches. This CDR3 comprises 17 residues.

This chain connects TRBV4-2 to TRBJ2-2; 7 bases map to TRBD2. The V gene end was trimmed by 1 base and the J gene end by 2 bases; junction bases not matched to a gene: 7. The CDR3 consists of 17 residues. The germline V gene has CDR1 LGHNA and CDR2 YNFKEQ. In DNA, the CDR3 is TGTGCCAGCAGCCAAGTAGCTAGCGGTTCAAACACCGGGGAGCTGTTTTTT. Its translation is CASSQVASGSNTGELFF.